These 9 T cell receptor beta chains were sequenced from one sample in a study of blood T cell repertoires in COVID-19. Profiling relied on immunoSEQ multiplex PCR, and the TCRdb table lists in-frame clones only, not all of them. The data show about 320,000 clones, roughly 89% seen once. The sequencing input was PBMCs or T cells enriched from blood (not recorded which). The receptors here all came from a man aged 55 to 70 who had recovered from COVID-19.

The CDR3 loop is CASSSTSGTLQGEQFF. The CDR3 DNA reads TGCGCCAGCAGCTCGACTAGCGGGACCCTACAAGGGGAGCAGTTCTTC. V usage is TRBV5-1 and J usage is TRBJ2-1, with 11 bases identical to TRBD2. This CDR3 contains 16 residues. CDR1 SGHRS and CDR2 YFSETQ come from the germline V gene. Trimming at V came to 3 bases and at J to 10 bases, leaving 12 bases not matched to a gene.

This chain joins TRBV2 and TRBJ2-7; no clear D. CDR1 is SNHLY, CDR2 FYNNEI, per germline. CDR3 length equals 12 residues. The V gene lost 5 bases and the J gene lost 6 bases, with 11 bases spanning the gap. CDR3 DNA: TGTGCCAGCAGTCGGTCGGGTCCCGAGCAGTACTTC. Its protein is CASSRSGPEQYF. Looking up the rest from reference TRBV2 and TRBJ2-7 gives the full variable domain: EPEVTQTPSHQVTQMGQEVILRCVPISNHLYFYWYRQILGQKVEFLVSFYNNEISEKSEIFDDQFSVERPDGSNFTLKIRSTKLEDSAMYFCASSRSGPEQYFGPGTRLTVT.

This chain links TRBV29-1 with TRBJ2-7; TRBD2 matches 14 bases. Germline CDR1 SQVTM, CDR2 ANQGSEA. This CDR3 comprises 14 residues. The J segment lost 3 bases and the V segment lost 5 bases, leaving 3 bases of the junction unmatched. The CDR3 region is CSVTGTSGSYEQYF. For the CDR3, the DNA is TGCAGCGTTACCGGGACTAGCGGGAGCTACGAGCAGTACTTC.

The chain has TRBV30 and TRBJ2-6, with 10 bases identical to TRBD1. V lost 1 base, J lost 0 bases, and 3 bases stayed unmatched. Germline lookup yields CDR1 GTSNPN and CDR2 SVGIG (reference sequence). This CDR3 contains 17 residues. This CDR3 is CAWSGDRGYSGANVLTF. The CDR3 nucleotides read TGTGCCTGGAGTGGGGACAGGGGTTACTCTGGGGCCAACGTCCTGACTTTC. Based on the CDR3 plus reference TRBV30 and TRBJ2-6, the full variable domain is SQTIHQWPATLVQPVGSPLSLECTVEGTSNPNLYWYRQAAGRGLQLLFYSVGIGQISSEVPQNLSASRPQDRQFILSSKKLLLSDSGFYLCAWSGDRGYSGANVLTFGAGSRLTVL.

The chain combines TRBV5-6 with TRBJ1-1, with TRBD1 matching 9 bases. CDR1 SGHDT and CDR2 YYEEEE come from the germline V gene. V shed 3 bases and J 0 bases; nucleotides not matched to a gene: 6. The CDR3 covers 16 residues. CDR3 region: CASSSRQGDMNTEAFF. In DNA form, the CDR3 reads TGTGCCAGCAGCTCGAGACAGGGGGACATGAACACTGAAGCTTTCTTT.

This chain joins TRBV9 and TRBJ2-1; 13 bases align to TRBD2. V lost 4 bases and J lost 3; bases outside the gene matches: 10. From germline, CDR1 is SGDLS and CDR2 YYNGEE. The CDR3 has 18 amino acids. The CDR3 DNA is TGTGCCAGCAGCCTTCGGACTAGCGGGAGTCTTAGCTACAATGAGCAGTTCTTC. It translates to CASSLRTSGSLSYNEQFF.

The CDR3 DNA is TGTGCCACCAGTCTGAACAGGGGGCGATACACCGGGGAGCTGTTTTTT. The encoded protein is CATSLNRGRYTGELFF. The chain combines TRBV24-1 with TRBJ2-2, with TRBD1 matching over 9 bases. J lost 3 bases, V lost 6 bases, and 7 bases had no gene match. The CDR3 runs 16 residues. Germline CDR1 is KGHDR and CDR2 is SFDVKD.

The rearrangement links TRBV19 to TRBJ2-4; 8 bases align to TRBD1. This CDR3 is built from 16 residues. CDR1 and CDR2 (germline): LNHDA, SQIVND (reference sequence). V was pared by 5 bases and J by 1 base, with 7 bases of the junction left unmatched. The chain's CDR3 is CASSFLQGAAKNIQYF. The CDR3 DNA reads TGTGCCAGTAGTTTCCTCCAGGGGGCCGCCAAAAACATTCAGTACTTC.

The rearrangement joins TRBV19 to TRBJ1-2; 10 positions agree with TRBD1. Germline V lookup: CDR1 LNHDA, CDR2 SQIVND (reference sequence). V was pared by 7 bases and J by 3 bases, with 14 bases of the junction left unmatched. This CDR3 region has 17 residues. The CDR3 here is CASKIVDRGVSDYGYTF. As DNA, the CDR3 is TGTGCCAGTAAGATTGTGGACAGGGGGGTCTCGGACTATGGCTACACCTTC.